The T cell receptor (beta chain) described here comes from a study of blood T cell repertoires in COVID-19. The V and J ends lost 1 base and 3 bases respectively, with 13 bases between them. Germline loops: CDR1 SGHDN, CDR2 FVKESK. The CDR3 is 15 residues long. This table comes from immunoSEQ multiplex PCR, and its TCRdb copy is limited to in-frame clones, with some not included. This table has approximately 150,000 clones, 65% to 80% appearing once. The specimen sequenced was peripheral blood. This receptor was taken from a man aged 50 to 60 with acute or convalescent COVID-19. The J gene is TRBJ2-7, the V gene TRBV14; tentatively, D is TRBD2 (5 bases). CDR3 sequence reads: CASSQALFGSYEQYF. The CDR3 coding sequence is TGTGCCAGCAGCCAAGCCCTTTTTGGGAGCTACGAGCAGTACTTC.